This record covers a single T cell receptor beta chain. PCR used 60 Vbeta primers and 13 Jbeta primers. Method: immunoSEQ multiplex PCR; TCRdb's copy keeps in-frame clones and lacks some. The profile shows 150,000 to 200,000 clones, roughly 76% of them singletons. The entry originates in a study of cytomegalovirus exposure and HLA in healthy donors. This receptor was taken from a woman aged 18-29 years in good health and CMV-seropositive. The sequenced sample was PBMCs.

In DNA form, the CDR3 reads TGTGCCAGCAGTGACCCGAGGACTAGCCTGCGGGAGACCCAGTACTTC. Translation gives CASSDPRTSLRETQYF. This chain uses TRBV2 with TRBJ2-5; 8 bases align to TRBD2. This CDR3 region has 16 residues. V lost 3 bases, J lost 5 bases, and 11 bases stayed unmatched. Germline CDR1 SNHLY, CDR2 FYNNEI.